These 16 T cell receptor beta chains originate from one sample sequenced in a study of cytomegalovirus exposure and HLA in healthy donors. The PCR employed 60 Vbeta primers together with 13 Jbeta primers. Assay used: immunoSEQ multiplex PCR; TCRdb lists only in-frame clones, some missing. The data show some 120,000 clones, with approximately 69% seen just once and under 5% held by the top ten. The specimen sequenced was PBMCs. The receptor set was obtained from a man aged 35 to 55 in good health and CMV-seropositive.

The rearrangement uses TRBV4-3 and TRBJ1-1; TRBD1 agrees at 8 bases. V lost 0 bases and J lost 0; bases outside the gene matches: 15. Germline assignment: CDR1 LGHNA and CDR2 YSLEER. The CDR3 is 20 amino acids. The CDR3, as DNA: TGCGCCAGCAGCCAAGATAGGTTGGGACAGGCCCTACTGGTGAACACTGAAGCTTTCTTT. This translates into CASSQDRLGQALLVNTEAFF.

The genes are TRBV5-1 and TRBJ2-7; TRBD1 is a possible D gene (6 bases). This CDR3 is built from 15 residues. Germline lookup yields CDR1 SGHRS and CDR2 YFSETQ. V lost 0 bases and J lost 2, with 12 bases in between. The CDR3 sequence is CASSLEGVRAYEQYF. Here the CDR3 DNA reads TGCGCCAGCAGCTTGGAGGGGGTTCGGGCCTACGAGCAGTACTTC. The whole variable domain, remainder taken from reference TRBV5-1 and TRBJ2-7, is KAGVTQTPRYLIKTRGQQVTLSCSPISGHRSVSWYQQTPGQGLQFLFEYFSETQRNKGNFPGRFSGRQFSNSRSEMNVSTLELGDSALYLCASSLEGVRAYEQYFGPGTRLTVT.

The chain combines TRBV21-1 with TRBJ2-7; the tabulated D call, TRBD2, remains unverified against the DNA. TRBV21-1 counts as a pseudogene. CDR3 length: 18 amino acids. CDR3 DNA sequence: TGTGCCAGCAGCAAAGTAACTAGCGGGAGGGCAATCTCCTACGAGCAGTACTTC. Amino acid sequence: CASSKVTSGRAISYEQYF.

This rearrangement joins TRBV14 to TRBJ2-7; 8 nucleotides align to TRBD1. The CDR3 is made up of 16 amino acids. The V gene end was trimmed by 3 bases and the J gene end by 2 bases; junction bases not matched to a gene: 9. Germline CDR1 is SGHDN and CDR2 is FVKESK. CDR3 region: CASSQSVGQGTYEQYF. The CDR3 nucleotides are TGTGCCAGCAGCCAGAGCGTCGGACAGGGTACCTACGAGCAGTACTTC.

This clone came up once. The rearrangement joins TRBV9 to TRBJ2-7, with 7 positions matching TRBD2. The V and J ends lost 0 bases and 2 bases, in that order; junction bases with no gene match: 2. This CDR3 has 14 amino acids. The V gene's germline CDR1 is SGDLS and CDR2 YYNGEE. The DNA of the CDR3 is TGTGCCAGCAGCGTAGGGGAGGGGCCCTACGAGCAGTACTTC. Protein: CASSVGEGPYEQYF.

V usage is TRBV25-1 and J usage is TRBJ1-2; D is perhaps TRBD1 (5 bases). Germline CDR1 reads MGHDK; CDR2 reads SYGVNS. This CDR3 has 12 residues. Trimming removed 6 bases at V and 4 bases at J, with 9 bases between. This chain's CDR3 is CASSRGFYGYTF. DNA for the CDR3: TGTGCCAGCAGCCGGGGGTTCTATGGCTACACCTTC.

The chain joins TRBV6-5 to TRBJ2-5; TRBD2 might be the D (6 bases). There are 11 residues in the CDR3. The ends were cut back, 5 bases at V and 10 bases at J, with 11 bases in the middle. Germline loops: CDR1 MNHEY, CDR2 SVGAGI. The CDR3 DNA reads TGTGCCAGCAGTCTAGGGACTGACCAGTACTTC. Protein product: CASSLGTDQYF.

This chain uses TRBV20-1 with TRBJ2-1, with D perhaps TRBD2 (5 bases). The germline V gene has CDR1 DFQATT and CDR2 SNEGSKA (reference sequence). The CDR3 loop spans 11 amino acids. Trimming shortened V by 1 base and J by 11 bases, and 9 bases separated the two germline ends. The CDR3 sequence is CSARAGDKQFF. The CDR3 DNA reads TGCAGTGCTAGAGCCGGGGATAAGCAGTTCTTC.

The chain is built from TRBV30 and TRBJ1-2; D not certain. Deletions cut 2 bases from V and 6 bases from J, with 10 bases between. The CDR3 runs to 12 residues. CDR1 GTSNPN and CDR2 SVGIG come from the germline V gene (reference sequence). The CDR3 DNA is TGTGCCTGGAGTATGTCTGGAGATGGCTACACCTTC. Amino acid sequence: CAWSMSGDGYTF.

About this clone itself: This same CDR3 is encoded by further DNA sequences in the sample. J is TRBJ2-2 and V is TRBV7-8; D is unresolved. Between the trimmed V and J ends, which lost 1 base and 0 bases, there was a span of 6 bases. Germline-derived CDR1 and CDR2 are SGHVS and FQNEAQ. CDR3 size: 15 residues. Written as DNA, the CDR3 is TGTGCCAGCAGCTTAGTAAGCGCGAACACCGGGGAGCTGTTTTTT. This translates into CASSLVSANTGELFF. The full variable domain, with the rest looked up from reference TRBV7-8 and TRBJ2-2, is GAGVSQSPRYKVAKRGQDVALRCDPISGHVSLFWYQQALGQGPEFLTYFQNEAQLDKSGLPSDRFFAERPEGSVSTLKIQRTQQEDSAVYLCASSLVSANTGELFFGEGSRLTVL.

The chain joins TRBV10-3 to TRBJ2-1, with TRBD1 matching over 9 bases. The CDR3 contains 15 residues. Trimming took 0 bases from V and 4 from J; bases not matched to a gene: 1. CDR1 is ENHRY, CDR2 SYGVKD, per germline. The CDR3 region has the DNA TGTGCCATCAGTGAGTCCGGGACAGGGTACAATGAGCAGTTCTTC. This codes for CAISESGTGYNEQFF.

The chain joins TRBV14 to TRBJ1-3; no definite D call. The V and J ends lost 4 bases and 5 bases respectively, with 12 bases between them. CDR3 length equals 14 residues. CDR1 SGHDN and CDR2 FVKESK come from the germline V gene. CDR3 residues: CASSPGGSRNTIYF. The CDR3 nucleotides are TGTGCCAGCAGCCCGGGAGGGAGTCGAAACACCATATATTTT. The full variable domain, completed using reference TRBV14 and TRBJ1-3, is EAGVTQFPSHSVIEKGQTVTLRCDPISGHDNLYWYRRVMGKEIKFLLHFVKESKQDESGMPNNRFLAERTGGTYSTLKVQPAELEDSGVYFCASSPGGSRNTIYFGEGSWLTVV.

The table lists this clone with a few counts. This rearrangement joins TRBV11-2 to TRBJ2-7; D is undetermined. The CDR3 length is 16 residues. The germline V gene has CDR1 SGHAT and CDR2 FQNNGV. Trimming pared 5 bases from V and 9 bases from J, leaving 26 bases between. CDR3 sequence (DNA): TGTGCCAGCAGCCAGAGATCGCCGGGTCCTAGTTATGTGCAGTACTTC. Translation gives CASSQRSPGPSYVQYF. Based on the CDR3 plus reference TRBV11-2 and TRBJ2-7, the full variable domain is EAGVAQSPRYKIIEKRQSVAFWCNPISGHATLYWYQQILGQGPKLLIQFQNNGVVDDSQLPKDRFSAERLKGVDSTLKIQPAKLEDSAVYLCASSQRSPGPSYVQYFGPGTRLTVT.

This clone was seen a handful of times. The chain is built from TRBV25-1 and TRBJ2-1, with TRBD1 matching 10 bases. The CDR3 spans 15 residues. The trim removed 7 bases at V and 4 bases at J, leaving 7 bases unmatched. CDR1 and CDR2 (germline): MGHDK, SYGVNS. CDR3 region: CASTKTGGYYNEQFF. The CDR3 DNA sequence: TGTGCCAGCACCAAGACAGGGGGCTATTACAATGAGCAGTTCTTC.

The chain employs TRBV4-2 and TRBJ1-6; D might be TRBD1 (6 bases). This CDR3 comprises 15 residues. CDR1 and CDR2 from the germline V gene are LGHNA and YNFKEQ. V was shortened by 2 bases and J by 6 bases, with 11 bases between the two germline ends. The CDR3: CASSQQGPGNSPLHF. The CDR3 DNA reads as TGTGCCAGCAGCCAACAGGGGCCGGGTAATTCACCCCTCCACTTT.

This clone has a single count. DNA for the CDR3: TGTGCCAGTATCCACTCAGAGACAGGCTTGAACACTGAAGCTTTCTTT. Protein sequence: CASIHSETGLNTEAFF. The chain combines TRBV19 with TRBJ1-1; D is perhaps TRBD1 (6 bases). The length of the CDR3 is 16 residues. V gave up 7 bases and J gave up 0 bases, with 18 bases separating them. Germline CDR1 and CDR2: LNHDA and SQIVND (reference sequence).